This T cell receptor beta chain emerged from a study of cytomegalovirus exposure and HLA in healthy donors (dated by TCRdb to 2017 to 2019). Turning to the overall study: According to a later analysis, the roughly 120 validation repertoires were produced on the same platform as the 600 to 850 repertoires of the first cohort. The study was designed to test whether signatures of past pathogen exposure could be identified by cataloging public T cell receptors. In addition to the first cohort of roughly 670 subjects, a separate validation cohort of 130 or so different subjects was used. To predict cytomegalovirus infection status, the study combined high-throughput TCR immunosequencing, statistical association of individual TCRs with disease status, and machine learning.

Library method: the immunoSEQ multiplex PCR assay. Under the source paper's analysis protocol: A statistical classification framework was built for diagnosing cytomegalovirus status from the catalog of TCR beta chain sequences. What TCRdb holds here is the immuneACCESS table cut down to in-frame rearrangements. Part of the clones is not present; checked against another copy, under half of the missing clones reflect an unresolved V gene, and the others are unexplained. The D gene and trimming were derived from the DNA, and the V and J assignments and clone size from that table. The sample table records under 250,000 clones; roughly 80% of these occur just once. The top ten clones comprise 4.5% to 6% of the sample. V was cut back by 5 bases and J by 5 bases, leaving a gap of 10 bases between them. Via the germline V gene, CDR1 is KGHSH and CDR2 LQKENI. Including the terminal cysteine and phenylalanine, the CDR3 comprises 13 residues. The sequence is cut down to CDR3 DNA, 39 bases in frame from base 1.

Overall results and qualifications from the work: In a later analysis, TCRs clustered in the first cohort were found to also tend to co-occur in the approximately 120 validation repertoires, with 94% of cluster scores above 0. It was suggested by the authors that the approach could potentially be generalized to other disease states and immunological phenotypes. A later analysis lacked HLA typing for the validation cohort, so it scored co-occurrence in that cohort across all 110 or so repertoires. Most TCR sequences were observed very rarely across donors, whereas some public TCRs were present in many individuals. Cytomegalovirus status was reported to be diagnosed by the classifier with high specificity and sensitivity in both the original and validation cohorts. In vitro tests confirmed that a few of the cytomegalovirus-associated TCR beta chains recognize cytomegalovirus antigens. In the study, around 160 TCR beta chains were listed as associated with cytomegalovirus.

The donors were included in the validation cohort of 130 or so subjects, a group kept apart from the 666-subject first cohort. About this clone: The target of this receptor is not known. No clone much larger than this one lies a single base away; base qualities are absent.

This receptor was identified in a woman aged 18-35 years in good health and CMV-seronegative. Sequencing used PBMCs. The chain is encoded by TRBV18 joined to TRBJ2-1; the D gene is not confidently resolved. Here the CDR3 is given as CASSLRTDNEQFF. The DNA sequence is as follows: TGTGCCAGCTCATTACGGACGGACAATGAGCAGTTCTTC.